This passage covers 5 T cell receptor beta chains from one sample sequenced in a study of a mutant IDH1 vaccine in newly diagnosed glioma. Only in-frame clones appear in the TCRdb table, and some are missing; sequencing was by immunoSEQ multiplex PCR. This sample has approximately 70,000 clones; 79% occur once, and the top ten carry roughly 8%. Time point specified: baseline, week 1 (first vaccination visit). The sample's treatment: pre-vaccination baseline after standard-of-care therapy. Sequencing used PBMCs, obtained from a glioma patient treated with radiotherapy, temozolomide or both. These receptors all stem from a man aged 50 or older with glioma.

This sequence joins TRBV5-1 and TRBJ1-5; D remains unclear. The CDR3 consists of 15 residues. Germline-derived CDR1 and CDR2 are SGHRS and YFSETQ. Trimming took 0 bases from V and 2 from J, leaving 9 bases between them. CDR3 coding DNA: TGCGCCAGCAGCTTGGACGGCAGCCGCAATCAGCCCCAGCATTTT. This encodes CASSLDGSRNQPQHF.

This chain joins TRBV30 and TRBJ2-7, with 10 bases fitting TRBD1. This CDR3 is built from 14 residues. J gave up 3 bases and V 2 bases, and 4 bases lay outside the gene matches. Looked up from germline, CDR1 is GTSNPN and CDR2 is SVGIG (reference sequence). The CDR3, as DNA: TGTGCCTGGAGTTCCGGGACAGGGGACTACGAGCAGTACTTC. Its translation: CAWSSGTGDYEQYF.

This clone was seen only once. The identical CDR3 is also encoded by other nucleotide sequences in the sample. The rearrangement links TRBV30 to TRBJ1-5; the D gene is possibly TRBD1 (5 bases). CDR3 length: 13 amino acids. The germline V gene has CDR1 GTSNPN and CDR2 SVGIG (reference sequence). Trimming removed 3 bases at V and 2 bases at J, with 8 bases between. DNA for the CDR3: TGTGCCTGGAGCGGGGGGGGCAATCAGCCCCAGCATTTT. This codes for CAWSGGGNQPQHF.

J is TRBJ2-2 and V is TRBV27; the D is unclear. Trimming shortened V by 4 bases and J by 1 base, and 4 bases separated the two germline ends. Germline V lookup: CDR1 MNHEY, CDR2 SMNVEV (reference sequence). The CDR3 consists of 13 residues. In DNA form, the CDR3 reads TGTGCCAGCAGTTCCCTGAACACCGGGGAGCTGTTTTTT. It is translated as CASSSLNTGELFF.

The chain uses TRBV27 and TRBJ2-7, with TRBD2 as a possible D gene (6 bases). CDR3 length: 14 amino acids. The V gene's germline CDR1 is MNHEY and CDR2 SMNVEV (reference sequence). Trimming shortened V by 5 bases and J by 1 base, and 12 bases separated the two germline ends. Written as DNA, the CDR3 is TGTGCCAGCAGTGACTCCGGGACTTCCTACGAGCAGTACTTC. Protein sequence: CASSDSGTSYEQYF.